This record concerns one TCR beta chain sequence. As yet, its antigen is unknown. The entry originates in a study of post-analysis software for immune sequencing data. Overall study: Secondary progressive, relapsing-remitting and progressive-relapsing multiple sclerosis were among the included disease courses. General study results and limits: Controls' normalized Chao1 diversity significantly exceeded that of multiple sclerosis patients. Patients carried roughly five TRBV segments more frequently than controls did, and TRBV5-6, TRBV5-1 and TRBV20-1 were among them.

Between the trimmed V and J ends, which lost 2 bases and 1 base, there was a span of 6 bases. Germline V lookup: CDR1 SGHKS, CDR2 YYEKEE (reference sequence). The CDR3 contains 13 residues. Unique molecular identifiers had been added to the TCR beta cDNA libraries. TCRdb called the PCR reads again in MiXCR, with one record for every CDR3 protein. The sample includes 350,000 to 450,000 distinct CDR3 sequences, about 39% seen only once; the top ten take approximately 7.1%. This TCR was recovered from a girl aged 2 to 9 with multiple sclerosis. The chain has TRBV5-5 and TRBJ1-2, with D hard to call. The sequencing input was blood. In DNA form, the CDR3 reads TGTGCCAGCAGCTTTTCCTATAACTATGGCTACACCTTC. Protein: CASSFSYNYGYTF.